These 13 T cell receptor beta chains were all obtained from the same sample, sequenced in a study of tumor-infiltrating lymphocytes in primary liver carcinoma. Investigators took RNA and DNA out together from 20-30 mg of unsorted bulk tissue. A constant-region primer served to make TCR beta cDNA from roughly 540 ng total RNA. It was through three nested multiplex PCR rounds of slightly modified ARM-PCR that TCR beta libraries arose. Two initial PCR rounds of approximately 10 cycles each paired TRBV1-TRBV30 forward primers with a C-beta reverse primer. TCRdb analysed the multiplex PCR reads with MiXCR anew, one entry per CDR3 protein. The sample contains some 38,000 distinct CDR3 sequences, roughly four fifths of which appear only once. The sequenced sample was liver tumor tissue from sampling region 4. The sample's subset: tumor region T4, right-lateral pole. Receptors were obtained from a man in his forties with primary liver carcinoma and hepatitis B virus infection.

This clonotype occurred a few times. The chain links TRBV12-3 or TRBV12-4 to TRBJ2-7; no clear D. CDR3 size: 12 residues. Trimming took off 7 bases at V and 4 bases at J, with 11 bases between the two ends. CDR3 nucleotides: TGTGCCAGCAATTTCTCGGCATACGAGCAGTACTTC. It encodes CASNFSAYEQYF.

The chain is built from TRBV10-3 and TRBJ2-1; 9 positions match TRBD2. V lost 4 bases and J lost 6; bases outside the gene matches: 10. In germline, CDR1 is ENHRY, CDR2 SYGVKD. The CDR3 covers 16 residues. The CDR3 nucleotides are TGTGCCATCAGTGTAGATAGCGGGAGCCCACTCAATGAGCAGTTCTTC. It encodes CAISVDSGSPLNEQFF.

Worth noting for this clonotype: The CDR3 end shows no conserved phenylalanine or tryptophan, and so a read error is likely. The chain has TRBV11-2 and TRBJ2-6; 8 nucleotides match TRBD1. This CDR3 spans 21 amino acids. J gave up 0 bases and V 7 bases, and 20 bases lay outside the gene matches. CDR1 is SGHAT and CDR2 is FQNNGV in the germline V gene. The CDR3 here is CASIMWGDRGISLSGANVLTS. In DNA, the CDR3 is TGTGCCAGCATCATGTGGGGAGACAGGGGCATTTCCCTCTCTGGGGCCAACGTCCTGACTTCC.

This clonotype was seen only a few times. The chain combines TRBV29-1 with TRBJ2-1; D is uncertain. Trimming took off 7 bases at V and 0 bases at J, with 16 bases between the two ends. CDR1 is SQVTM, CDR2 ANQGSEA, per germline. The CDR3 covers 15 residues. CDR3 bases: TGCAGCGCCAAAGTTCTGGTCGTCTCCTACAATGAGCAGTTCTTC. Translation gives CSAKVLVVSYNEQFF.

Notes on this clonotype: A much larger clone lies one base from this, so it may be a read error. The chain employs TRBV5-1 and TRBJ2-1; TRBD2 agrees at 12 bases. Trimming took 5 bases from V and 4 from J; bases not matched to a gene: 16. In germline, CDR1 is SGHRS, CDR2 YFSETQ. CDR3 length: 19 amino acids. Here the CDR3 reads CASRSRGLAGGNYYNEQFF. The CDR3 DNA sequence: TGCGCCAGCAGATCGAGGGGTCTAGCGGGAGGGAACTATTACAATGAGCAGTTCTTC.

The rearrangement links TRBV29-1 to TRBJ1-5; D gene uncertain. Germline V gene sequence: CDR1 SQVTM, CDR2 ANQGSEA. V was trimmed by 4 bases and J by 3 bases, leaving 10 bases between them. The CDR3 sequence is 13 residues long. The DNA of the CDR3 is TGCAGCGTTGTCGGGCTGGTCAATCAGCCCCAGCATTTT. The encoded protein is CSVVGLVNQPQHF.

About this clonotype itself: An end of the junction does not agree with germline; a read error may underlie this. The chain joins TRBV4-1 to TRBJ1-5, with unresolved D. Germline V CDR1 and CDR2: MGHRA, YSYEKL. The CDR3 loop spans 17 amino acids. The CDR3 DNA is TGCGCCAGCAGCCAAGATTTATGGCTATCGACAAATCAGCCTCAGCATTTT. It is translated as CASSQDLWLSTNQPQHF.

In the case of this clonotype: The conserved final phenylalanine or tryptophan is absent from the CDR3, which likely points to a read error. This chain links TRBV4-3 with TRBJ2-2; D remains unclear. This CDR3 spans 14 amino acids. Germline CDR1 and CDR2: LGHNA and YSLEER. CDR3 bases: TGCGTCAGCAGCCAAGATAGGGCTGTCGGGGAGCTGTTTTAT. This codes for CVSSQDRAVGELFY.

This clonotype was recorded many times. Possible read error: a much larger clone is one base away. V gene TRBV24-1 combines with J gene TRBJ2-1; D remains ambiguous. The CDR3 is made up of 12 amino acids. Germline loops: CDR1 KGHDR, CDR2 SFDVKD. V lost 1 base, J lost 12 bases, and 9 bases lay in between. CDR3 in amino acids: CATSDFADGQFF. DNA of the CDR3: TGTGCCACCAGTGATTTTGCGGATGGGCAGTTCTTC.

This clonotype has a single count. This could be a read error, since a much larger clone is one nucleotide away. The CDR3 sequence is CSVLREDTGEAFF. The CDR3, as DNA: TGCAGCGTTCTCAGGGAGGACACCGGAGAGGCGTTTTTT. V usage is TRBV29-1 and J usage is TRBJ2-2, with D maybe TRBD2 (6 bases). V was cut by 5 bases and J by 16 bases, with 23 bases left in between. The CDR3 has 13 amino acids. Germline V gene data show CDR1 as SQVTM and CDR2 as ANQGSEA.

This clonotype has just a few counts. The V call is TRBV7-2, the J call TRBJ2-2; 8 bases agree with TRBD1. Germline trimming cut 5 bases from V and 7 bases from J; bases unmatched to any gene: 6. Germline assignment: CDR1 SGHTA and CDR2 FQGNSA. There are 14 residues in the CDR3. In DNA form, the CDR3 reads TGTGCCAGCAGCCCGGGGACAGGAGTCGGGGAGCTGTTTTTT. Translation gives CASSPGTGVGELFF.

This clonotype was counted once. A junction boundary mismatches the germline segment, possibly from a read error. This rearrangement joins TRBV10-2 to TRBJ1-2; D ambiguous. Germline CDR1 reads WSHSY; CDR2 reads SAAADI. The CDR3 runs 13 residues. CDR3 sequence (DNA): TGCGCCAGCAGTTTCCTAAACGACTTTGGATACGCCTTC. Translating it yields CASSFLNDFGYAF.

On this clonotype: A read error may account for a junction end that differs from germline. The chain joins TRBV7-3 to TRBJ2-1; the match to TRBD2 covers 12 bases. CDR3 size: 20 residues. Germline V CDR1 and CDR2: SGHTA, FQGTGA. CDR3 protein: CASSLTSDLAGGPGHNEQLF. The CDR3 DNA sequence: TGTGCCAGCAGCTTAACTAGCGATCTAGCGGGAGGGCCGGGCCACAATGAGCAGCTCTTC.